This T cell receptor (beta chain) was captured by sequencing in a study of T and B cells in COVID-19 patients. The overall study: Critical illness requiring mechanical ventilation or extracorporeal membrane oxygenation affected 12 of 20 active-infection patients. In the active-infection cohort, about 90% of the roughly 20 patients had comorbidities linked to unfavorable COVID-19 outcome. General study results and limits: CD4+, regulatory T cell, CD8+ and sorted SARS-CoV-2-responsive or tetramer+ T cells were not yet sequenced. Active COVID-19 showed highly clonal TRB repertoires; recovery showed diversity and richness above healthy donors.

From blood, about 250-500 ng of genomic DNA served as TRB template. In the case of this clonotype: Its antigen is still unknown.

CDR3 size: 17 residues. V lost 0 bases and J lost 3; bases outside the gene matches: 10. In germline, CDR1 is SGHKS, CDR2 YYEKEE (reference sequence). TRB rearrangements were amplified by multiplex PCR with BIOMED2 TRB-A/B primers. Using its own MiXCR run on the multiplex PCR reads, TCRdb lists one record per CDR3 protein. This sample carries approximately 6,700 distinct CDR3 sequences, about 33% of them seen once, and the ten largest clones take about a fifth. The chain uses TRBV5-5 and TRBJ2-7; 9 nucleotides agree with TRBD1. Specimen: blood. This receptor was identified in a human donor with active COVID-19. CDR3 bases: TGTGCCAGCAGCTTGGCAAGCTTCGGGACAGGGTACTACGAGCAGTACTTC. Its protein product is CASSLASFGTGYYEQYF.